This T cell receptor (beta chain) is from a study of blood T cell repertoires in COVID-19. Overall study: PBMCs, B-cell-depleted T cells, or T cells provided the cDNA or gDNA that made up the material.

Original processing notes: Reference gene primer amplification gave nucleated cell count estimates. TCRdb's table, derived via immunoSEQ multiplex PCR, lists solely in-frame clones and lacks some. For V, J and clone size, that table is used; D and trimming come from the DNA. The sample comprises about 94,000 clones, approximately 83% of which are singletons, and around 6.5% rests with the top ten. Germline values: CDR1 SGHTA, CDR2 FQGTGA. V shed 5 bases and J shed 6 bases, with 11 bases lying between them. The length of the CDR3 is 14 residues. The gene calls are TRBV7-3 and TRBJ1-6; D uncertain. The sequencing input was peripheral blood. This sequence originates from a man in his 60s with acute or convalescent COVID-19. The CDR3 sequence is CASSGGGVNSPLHF. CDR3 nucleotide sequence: TGTGCCAGCAGCGGCGGAGGCGTTAATTCACCCCTCCACTTT.